These T cell receptor beta chains were read from a single sample in a study of blood T cell repertoires in COVID-19. Sequencing was performed with immunoSEQ multiplex PCR; in TCRdb, only in-frame clones are kept and a portion is missing. The sample yields about 80,000 clones, roughly 80% seen once. Specimen: peripheral blood. The receptors here all came from a man at least 80 years old with active or convalescent COVID-19. Each CDR3 is given with its conserved first and last residue. The D gene is left open where the match is weak. A row's size may be missing; if present it is once, few, many or a size class.

J gene | clone size | D gene | V gene | CDR3 protein | CDR3 DNA
TRBJ1-2 | - | - | TRBV11-2 | CASSPTGISGYTF | TGTGCCAGCAGCCCAACAGGGATTTCTGGCTACACCTTC
TRBJ1-5 | - | TRBD1 | TRBV7-8 | CASSSFGQGANQPQHF | TGTGCCAGCAGCTCGTTCGGACAGGGGGCGAATCAGCCCCAGCATTTT
TRBJ1-4 | - | - | TRBV11-3 | CASGPGHPNEKLFF | TGTGCCAGCGGACCGGGACACCCTAATGAAAAACTGTTTTTT
TRBJ1-1 | once | TRBD1 | TRBV2 | CASIGTGGVRSEAFF | TGTGCCAGCATTGGGACAGGGGGCGTTCGGTCTGAAGCTTTCTTT
TRBJ1-2 | - | - | TRBV14 | CASSLRGGADFNYGYTF | TGTGCCAGCAGCCTCCGAGGGGGGGCAGATTTTAACTATGGCTACACCTTC
TRBJ2-3 | - | TRBD1 | TRBV11-2 | CASSLNPTGGTDTQYF | TGTGCCAGCAGCCTCAACCCGACAGGGGGTACAGATACGCAGTATTTT
TRBJ2-3 | once | TRBD2 | TRBV2 | CASSRDYHTDTQYF | TGTGCCAGCAGTCGGGACTACCACACAGATACGCAGTATTTT
TRBJ2-5 | - | TRBD1 | TRBV9 | CASSATGGHGVETQYF | TGTGCCAGCAGCGCGACAGGGGGCCACGGGGTAGAGACCCAGTACTTC
TRBJ2-5 | - | TRBD2 | TRBV28 | CASTSAGGELGETQYF | TGTGCCAGCACCTCCGCGGGGGGCGAATTAGGAGAGACCCAGTACTTC
TRBJ2-2 | - | TRBD1 | TRBV24-1 | CATSDFEDRVGGELFF | TGTGCCACCAGTGATTTTGAGGACAGGGTTGGAGGGGAGCTGTTTTTT
TRBJ2-1 | - | TRBD2 | TRBV6-5 | CASRNPGGDEQFF | TGTGCCAGCAGAAACCCGGGGGGAGATGAGCAGTTCTTC
TRBJ1-5 | few | - | TRBV5-8 | CASSLGQKVNQPQHF | TGTGCCAGCAGCTTGGGACAGAAAGTGAATCAGCCCCAGCATTTT
TRBJ2-3 | - | - | TRBV3-1/TRBV3-2 | CASNRGHADTQYF | TGTGCCAGCAATAGGGGTCACGCAGATACGCAGTATTTT
TRBJ1-2 | - | - | TRBV7-9 | CASTPGVGETGYGYTF | TGTGCCAGCACGCCGGGGGTAGGGGAGACGGGCTATGGCTACACCTTC
TRBJ2-5 | - | TRBD2 | TRBV5-1 | CASSPYGLAGGLGTQYF | TGCGCCAGCAGCCCATACGGACTAGCGGGGGGGCTGGGGACCCAGTACTTC
TRBJ1-2 | - | - | TRBV6-5 | CASTKSGGANYGYTF | TGTGCCAGCACGAAATCCGGGGGTGCTAACTATGGCTACACCTTC
TRBJ1-5 | many | - | TRBV28 | CASSLNRNQPQHF | TGTGCCAGCAGTTTAAACAGAAATCAGCCCCAGCATTTT
TRBJ1-1 | - | - | TRBV2 | CASRGVAEAFF | TGTGCCAGCAGAGGGGTGGCTGAAGCTTTCTTT
TRBJ1-2 | - | TRBD1 | TRBV29-1 | CSVEGGTGYYGYTF | TGCAGCGTTGAAGGAGGGACAGGGTACTATGGCTACACCTTC
TRBJ2-3 | - | - | TRBV19 | CASSIRDTDTQYF | TGTGCCAGTAGTATCCGGGACACAGATACGCAGTATTTT
TRBJ2-5 | - | TRBD2 | TRBV3-1/TRBV3-2 | CASSQYRLAGGETQYF | TGTGCCAGCAGCCAGTACCGACTAGCGGGAGGTGAGACCCAGTACTTC
TRBJ1-6 | once | TRBD1 | TRBV3-1/TRBV3-2 | CASSQGISTGDYNSPLHF | TGTGCCAGCAGCCAAGGGATCTCGACAGGGGACTATAATTCACCCCTCCACTTT
TRBJ1-2 | few | - | TRBV5-1 | CATNRGGRNYGYTF | TGCGCCACCAACCGGGGGGGACGTAACTATGGCTACACCTTC
TRBJ1-1 | - | TRBD1 | TRBV29-1 | CSVDTGGGPNTEAFF | TGCAGCGTTGATACAGGGGGCGGACCGAACACTGAAGCTTTCTTT
TRBJ2-2 | - | TRBD1 | TRBV3-1/TRBV3-2 | CASSQDRGTGFTGELFF | TGTGCCAGCAGCCAAGATCGCGGGACAGGGTTCACCGGGGAGCTGTTTTTT
TRBJ2-1 | - | TRBD2 | TRBV19 | CASRTSGPSNNEQFF | TGTGCCAGCAGGACTAGCGGGCCCTCCAACAATGAGCAGTTCTTC
TRBJ1-2 | - | - | TRBV24-1 | CATSDLRTGYGYTF | TGTGCCACCAGTGATTTGCGAACAGGGTATGGCTACACCTTC
TRBJ2-3 | few | TRBD1 | TRBV7-8 | CASSTLARGQGPDTQYF | TGTGCCAGCAGCACCTTAGCCCGGGGACAGGGACCAGATACGCAGTATTTT
TRBJ2-3 | - | TRBD1 | TRBV3-1/TRBV3-2 | CASSERTGSSTDTQYF | TGTGCCAGCAGCGAACGGACAGGGTCTAGCACAGATACGCAGTATTTT
TRBJ1-5 | - | TRBD1 | TRBV5-4 | CASSQGQGDNQPQHF | TGTGCCAGCAGCCAGGGACAGGGGGACAATCAGCCCCAGCATTTT
TRBJ1-1 | - | - | TRBV15 | CATGWGPNTEAFF | TGTGCCACCGGTTGGGGGCCGAACACTGAAGCTTTCTTT
TRBJ2-1 | once | - | TRBV6-5 | CASRGPGREQFF | TGTGCCAGCAGGGGCCCTGGCAGGGAGCAGTTCTTC
TRBJ2-3 | - | TRBD2 | TRBV5-4 | CASRDGTSGTDTQYF | TGTGCCAGCAGGGACGGGACTAGCGGCACAGATACGCAGTATTTT
TRBJ1-1 | - | TRBD1 | TRBV6-5 | CASSGQGATEAFF | TGTGCCAGCAGCGGACAGGGGGCAACTGAAGCTTTCTTT
TRBJ1-5 | - | - | TRBV13 | CASSRSRVGNQPQHF | TGTGCCAGCAGCCGATCCAGGGTCGGCAATCAGCCCCAGCATTTT
TRBJ2-2 | - | - | TRBV24-1 | CATSVWAAGELFF | TGTGCCACCAGTGTATGGGCCGCGGGGGAGCTGTTTTTT
TRBJ1-2 | - | TRBD1 | TRBV27 | CASSNDRGDSYGYTF | TGTGCCAGCAGCAACGACAGGGGAGACAGCTATGGCTACACCTTC
TRBJ2-2 | - | TRBD2 | TRBV19 | CASSRGTSGELFF | TGTGCCAGTAGCCGAGGGACTAGCGGGGAGCTGTTTTTT
TRBJ2-1 | - | TRBD1 | TRBV7-9 | CASSLVGTGAHNEQFF | TGTGCCAGCAGCTTAGTGGGGACAGGGGCGCACAATGAGCAGTTCTTC
TRBJ1-1 | - | TRBD1 | TRBV29-1 | CSVASRGRWNTEAFF | TGCAGCGTTGCCAGTAGGGGGCGGTGGAACACTGAAGCTTTCTTT
TRBJ1-1 | once | - | TRBV5-1 | CASTAGGGTLNTEAFF | TGCGCCAGCACTGCCGGCGGGGGCACTCTGAACACTGAAGCTTTCTTT
TRBJ1-6 | - | - | TRBV15 | CATSISRSGVGSPLHF | TGTGCCACCAGCATCAGTAGATCAGGGGTAGGTTCACCCCTCCACTTT
TRBJ1-1 | - | - | TRBV21-1 | CAGRQGCVSF | TGTGCCGGGCGACAGGGCTGCGTCTCGTTT
TRBJ2-5 | once | - | TRBV5-1 | CASSPAVGGEETQYF | TGCGCCAGCAGCCCGGCCGTAGGGGGGGAAGAGACCCAGTACTTC
TRBJ1-2 | few | TRBD1 | TRBV4-1 | CASSPGQGATLGYTF | TGCGCCAGCAGCCCGGGGCAGGGGGCGACGCTCGGCTACACCTTC
TRBJ1-1 | - | - | TRBV25-1 | CASSKTGRTEAFF | TGTGCCAGCAGTAAGACAGGTAGAACTGAAGCTTTCTTT
TRBJ2-2 | - | TRBD2 | TRBV18 | CASSPVLRLANGELFF | TGTGCCAGCTCACCAGTCCTTCGACTAGCGAACGGGGAGCTGTTTTTT
TRBJ2-1 | many | - | TRBV5-5 | CASEWGVTYNEQFF | TGTGCCAGCGAGTGGGGGGTCACCTACAATGAGCAGTTCTTC